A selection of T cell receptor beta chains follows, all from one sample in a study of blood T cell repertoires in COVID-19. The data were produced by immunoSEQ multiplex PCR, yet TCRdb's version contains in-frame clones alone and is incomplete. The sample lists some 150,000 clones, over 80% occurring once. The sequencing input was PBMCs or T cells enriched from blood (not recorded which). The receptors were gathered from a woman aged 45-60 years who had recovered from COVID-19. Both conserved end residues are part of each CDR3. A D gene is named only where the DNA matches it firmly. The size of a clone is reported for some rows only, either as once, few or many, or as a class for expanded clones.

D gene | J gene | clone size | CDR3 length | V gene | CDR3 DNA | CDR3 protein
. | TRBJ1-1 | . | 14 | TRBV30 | TGTGCCTGGAGTGCCCCGTACAGGGAAGCTGAAGCTTTCTTT | CAWSAPYREAEAFF
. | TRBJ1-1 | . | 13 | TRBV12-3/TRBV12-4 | TGTGCCAGCAGGTCCCAGGGTGGTACTGAAGCTTTCTTT | CASRSQGGTEAFF
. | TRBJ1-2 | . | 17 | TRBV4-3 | TGCGCCAGCAGCCTTACACAAACAGGGCTCCTTACGTATGGCTACACCTTC | CASSLTQTGLLTYGYTF
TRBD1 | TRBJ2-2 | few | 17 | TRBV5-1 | TGCGCCAGCAGCTCCCCTCCCGGGACAGGGGGGACCGGGGAGCTGTTTTTT | CASSSPPGTGGTGELFF
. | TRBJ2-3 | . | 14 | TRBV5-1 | TGCGCCAGCAGCTTTGAGGGGGGCACAGATACGCAGTATTTT | CASSFEGGTDTQYF
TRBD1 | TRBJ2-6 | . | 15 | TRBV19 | TGTGCCATTCGGGACAGGGGTTCTGGGGCCAACGTCCTGACTTTC | CAIRDRGSGANVLTF
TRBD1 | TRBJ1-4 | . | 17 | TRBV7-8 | TGTGCCAGCAGCATAACCACAGGAGGGGGCCCTAATGAAAAACTGTTTTTT | CASSITTGGGPNEKLFF
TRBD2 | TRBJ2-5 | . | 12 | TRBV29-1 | TGCAGCGTTCGGGGGGACTTTGAGACCCAGTACTTC | CSVRGDFETQYF
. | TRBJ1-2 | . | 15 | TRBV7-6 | TGTGCCAGCAGCCAATTTGACTCTCCCCGAAGTGGCTACACCTTC | CASSQFDSPRSGYTF
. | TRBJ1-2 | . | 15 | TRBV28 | TGTGCCAGCAGTTCGCCAGGGGCGGCTTACTATGGCTACACCTTC | CASSSPGAAYYGYTF
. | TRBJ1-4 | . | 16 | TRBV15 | TGTGCCACCAGCAGGGGACTTAGTTCGTCTCCGGAAAAACTGTTTTTT | CATSRGLSSSPEKLFF